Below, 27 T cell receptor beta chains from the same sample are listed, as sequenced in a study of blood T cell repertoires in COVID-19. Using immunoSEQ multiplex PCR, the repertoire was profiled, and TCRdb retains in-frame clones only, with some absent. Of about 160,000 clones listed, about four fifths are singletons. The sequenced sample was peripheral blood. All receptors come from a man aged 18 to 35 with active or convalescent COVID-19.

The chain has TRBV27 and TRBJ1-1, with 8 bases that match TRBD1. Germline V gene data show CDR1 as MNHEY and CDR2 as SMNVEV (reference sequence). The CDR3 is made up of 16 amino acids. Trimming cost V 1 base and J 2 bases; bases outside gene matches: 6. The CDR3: CASSLFSTGANTEAFF. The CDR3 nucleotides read TGTGCCAGCAGTTTATTTTCGACAGGGGCAAACACTGAAGCTTTCTTT.

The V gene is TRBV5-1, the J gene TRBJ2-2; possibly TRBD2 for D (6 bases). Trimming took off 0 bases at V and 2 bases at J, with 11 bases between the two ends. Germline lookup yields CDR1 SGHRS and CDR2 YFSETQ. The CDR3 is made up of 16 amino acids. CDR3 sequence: CASSLDGGSNTGELFF. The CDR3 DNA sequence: TGCGCCAGCAGCTTGGATGGAGGGTCAAACACCGGGGAGCTGTTTTTT.

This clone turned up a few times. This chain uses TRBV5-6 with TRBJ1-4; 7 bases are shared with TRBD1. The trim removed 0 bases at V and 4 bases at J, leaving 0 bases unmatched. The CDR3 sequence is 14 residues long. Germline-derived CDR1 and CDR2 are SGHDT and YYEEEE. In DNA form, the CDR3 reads TGTGCCAGCAGCTTGGACAGGGGTAATGAAAAACTGTTTTTT. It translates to CASSLDRGNEKLFF.

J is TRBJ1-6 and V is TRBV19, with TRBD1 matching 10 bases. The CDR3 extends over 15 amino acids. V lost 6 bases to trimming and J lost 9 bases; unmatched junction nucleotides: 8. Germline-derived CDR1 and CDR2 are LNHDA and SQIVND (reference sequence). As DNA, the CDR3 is TGTGCCAGTAGGCCCGGGACAGGGGTTAGTTCACCCCTCCACTTT. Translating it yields CASRPGTGVSSPLHF.

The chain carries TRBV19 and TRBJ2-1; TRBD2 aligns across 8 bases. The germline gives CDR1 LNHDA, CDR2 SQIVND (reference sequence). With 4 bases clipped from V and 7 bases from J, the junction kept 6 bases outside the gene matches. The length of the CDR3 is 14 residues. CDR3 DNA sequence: TGTGCCAGTAGTACGGTAGCGGGACTGAATGAGCAGTTCTTC. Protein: CASSTVAGLNEQFF.

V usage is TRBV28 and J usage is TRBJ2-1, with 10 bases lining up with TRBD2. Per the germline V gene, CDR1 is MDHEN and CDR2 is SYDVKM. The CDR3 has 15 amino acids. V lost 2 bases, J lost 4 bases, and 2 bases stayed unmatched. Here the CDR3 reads CASSLISGGYNEQFF. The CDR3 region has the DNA TGTGCCAGCAGTTTAATTAGCGGGGGGTACAATGAGCAGTTCTTC.

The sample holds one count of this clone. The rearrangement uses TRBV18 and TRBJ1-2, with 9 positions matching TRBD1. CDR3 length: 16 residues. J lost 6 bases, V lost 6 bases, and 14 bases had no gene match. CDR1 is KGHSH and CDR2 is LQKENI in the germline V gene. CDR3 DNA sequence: TGTGCCAGCTCTCGTACCTGGGACAGGGCCGGGGATGGCTACACCTTC. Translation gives CASSRTWDRAGDGYTF.

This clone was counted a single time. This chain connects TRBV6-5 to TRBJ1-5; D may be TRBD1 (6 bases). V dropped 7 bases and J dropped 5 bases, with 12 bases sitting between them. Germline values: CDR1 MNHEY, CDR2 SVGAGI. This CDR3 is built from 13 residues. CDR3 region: CASTRTADQPQHF. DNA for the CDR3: TGTGCCAGCACAAGGACAGCTGATCAGCCCCAGCATTTT.

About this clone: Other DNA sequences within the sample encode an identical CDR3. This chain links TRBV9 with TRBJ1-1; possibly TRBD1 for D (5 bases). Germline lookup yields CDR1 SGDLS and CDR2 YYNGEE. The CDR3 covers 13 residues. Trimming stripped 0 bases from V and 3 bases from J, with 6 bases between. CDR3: CASSVGGDTEAFF. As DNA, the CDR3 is TGTGCCAGCAGCGTAGGGGGGGACACTGAAGCTTTCTTT. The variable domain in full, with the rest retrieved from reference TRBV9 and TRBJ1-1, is DSGVTQTPKHLITATGQRVTLRCSPRSGDLSVYWYQQSLDQGLQFLIQYYNGEERAKGNILERFSAQQFPDLHSELNLSSLELGDSALYFCASSVGGDTEAFFGQGTRLTVV.

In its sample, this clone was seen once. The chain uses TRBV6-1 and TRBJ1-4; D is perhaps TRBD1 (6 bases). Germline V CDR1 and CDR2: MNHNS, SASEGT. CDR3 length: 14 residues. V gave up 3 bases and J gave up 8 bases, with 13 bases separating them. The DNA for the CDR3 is TGTGCCAGCAGTGATAACAGGGTAGGAGAAAAACTGTTTTTT. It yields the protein CASSDNRVGEKLFF.

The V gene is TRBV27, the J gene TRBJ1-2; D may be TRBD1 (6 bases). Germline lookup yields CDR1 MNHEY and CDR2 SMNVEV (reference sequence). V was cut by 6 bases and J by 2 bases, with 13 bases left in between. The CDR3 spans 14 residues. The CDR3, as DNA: TGTGCCAGCAGGGGACACCCTGGGAACTATGGCTACACCTTC. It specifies CASRGHPGNYGYTF.

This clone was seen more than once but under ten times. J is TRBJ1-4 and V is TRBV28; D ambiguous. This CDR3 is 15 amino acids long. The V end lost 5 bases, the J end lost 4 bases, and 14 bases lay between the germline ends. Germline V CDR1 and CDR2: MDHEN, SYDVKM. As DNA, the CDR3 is TGTGCCAGCAGTAAAGGCAGGATAGATAATGAAAAACTGTTTTTT. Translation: CASSKGRIDNEKLFF.

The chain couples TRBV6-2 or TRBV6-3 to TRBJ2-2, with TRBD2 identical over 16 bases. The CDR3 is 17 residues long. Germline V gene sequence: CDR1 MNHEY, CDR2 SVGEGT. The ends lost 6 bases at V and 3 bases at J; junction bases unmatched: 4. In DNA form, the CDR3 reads TGTGCCAGCAGCCGGGGACTAGCGGGAGGGGACACCGGGGAGCTGTTTTTT. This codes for CASSRGLAGGDTGELFF.

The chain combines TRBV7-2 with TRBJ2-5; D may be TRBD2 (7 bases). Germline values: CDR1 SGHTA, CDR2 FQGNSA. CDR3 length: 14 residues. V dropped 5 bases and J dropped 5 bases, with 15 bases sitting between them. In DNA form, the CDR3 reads TGTGCCAGCAGCATTAGTAGGGGGGGGGAGACCCAGTACTTC. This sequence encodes CASSISRGGETQYF.

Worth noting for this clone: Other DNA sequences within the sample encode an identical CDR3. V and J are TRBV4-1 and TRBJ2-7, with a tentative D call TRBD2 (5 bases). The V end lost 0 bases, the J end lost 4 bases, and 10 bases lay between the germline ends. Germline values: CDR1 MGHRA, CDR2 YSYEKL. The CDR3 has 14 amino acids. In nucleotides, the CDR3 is TGCGCCAGCAGCCAAGACGAACGGGGTTACGAGCAGTACTTC. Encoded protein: CASSQDERGYEQYF.

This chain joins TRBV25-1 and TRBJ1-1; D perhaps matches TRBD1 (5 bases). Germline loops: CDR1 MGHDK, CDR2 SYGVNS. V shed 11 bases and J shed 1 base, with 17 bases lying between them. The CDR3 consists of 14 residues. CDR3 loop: CAGGMAGENTEAFF. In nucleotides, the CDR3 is TGTGCCGGGGGGATGGCGGGCGAGAACACTGAAGCTTTCTTT.

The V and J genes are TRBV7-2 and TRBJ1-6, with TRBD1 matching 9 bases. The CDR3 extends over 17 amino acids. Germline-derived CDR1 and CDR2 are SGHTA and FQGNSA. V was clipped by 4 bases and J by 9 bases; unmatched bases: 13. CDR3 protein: CASSSRDRVLVTSPLHF. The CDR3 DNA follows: TGTGCCAGCAGCTCCCGGGACAGGGTTTTGGTTACTTCACCCCTCCACTTT.

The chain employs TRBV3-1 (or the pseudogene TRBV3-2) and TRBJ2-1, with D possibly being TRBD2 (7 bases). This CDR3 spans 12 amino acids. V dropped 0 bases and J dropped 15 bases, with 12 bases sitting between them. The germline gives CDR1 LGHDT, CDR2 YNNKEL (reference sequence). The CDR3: CASSQDGGRVFF. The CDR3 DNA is TGTGCCAGCAGCCAAGACGGGGGGCGCGTGTTCTTC.

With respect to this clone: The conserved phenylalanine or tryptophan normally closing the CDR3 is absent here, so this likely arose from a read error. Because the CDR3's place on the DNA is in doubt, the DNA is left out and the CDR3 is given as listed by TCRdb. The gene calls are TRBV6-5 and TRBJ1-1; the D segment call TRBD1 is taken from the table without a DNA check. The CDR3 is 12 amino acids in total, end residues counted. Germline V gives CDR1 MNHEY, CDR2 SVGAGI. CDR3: CASSYSRQALKL.

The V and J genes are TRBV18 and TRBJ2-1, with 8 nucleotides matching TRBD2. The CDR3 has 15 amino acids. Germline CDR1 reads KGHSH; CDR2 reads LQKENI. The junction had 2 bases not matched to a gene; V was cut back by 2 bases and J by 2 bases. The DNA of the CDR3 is TGTGCCAGCTCACCAGCGGGAGGACCCTACAATGAGCAGTTCTTC. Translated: CASSPAGGPYNEQFF.

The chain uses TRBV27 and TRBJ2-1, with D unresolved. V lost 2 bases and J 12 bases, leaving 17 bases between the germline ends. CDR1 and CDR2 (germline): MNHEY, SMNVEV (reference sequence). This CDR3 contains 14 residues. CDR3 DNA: TGTGCCAGCAGTTTACGAGGAGACTCGACCCGGCAGTTCTTC. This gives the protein CASSLRGDSTRQFF.

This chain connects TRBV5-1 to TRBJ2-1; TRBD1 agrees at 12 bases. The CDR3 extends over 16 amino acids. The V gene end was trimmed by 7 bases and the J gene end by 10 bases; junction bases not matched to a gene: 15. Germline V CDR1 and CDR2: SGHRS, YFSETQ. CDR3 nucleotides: TGCGCCAGCGGACTTTTGCCGGGACAGGGGGCAGCGGAGCAGTTCTTC. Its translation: CASGLLPGQGAAEQFF.

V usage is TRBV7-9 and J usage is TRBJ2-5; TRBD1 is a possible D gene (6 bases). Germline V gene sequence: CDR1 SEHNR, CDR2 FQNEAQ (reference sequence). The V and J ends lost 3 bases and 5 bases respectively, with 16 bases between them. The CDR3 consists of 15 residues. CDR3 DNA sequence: TGTGCCAGCAGCTTGGGACCAAACCAGGGGGAGACCCAGTACTTC. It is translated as CASSLGPNQGETQYF.

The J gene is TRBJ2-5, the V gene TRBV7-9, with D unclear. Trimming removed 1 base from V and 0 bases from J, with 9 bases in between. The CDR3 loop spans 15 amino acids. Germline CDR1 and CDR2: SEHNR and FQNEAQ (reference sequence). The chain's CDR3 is CASSLVVVDQETQYF. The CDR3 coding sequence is TGTGCCAGCAGCTTAGTGGTCGTAGACCAAGAGACCCAGTACTTC.

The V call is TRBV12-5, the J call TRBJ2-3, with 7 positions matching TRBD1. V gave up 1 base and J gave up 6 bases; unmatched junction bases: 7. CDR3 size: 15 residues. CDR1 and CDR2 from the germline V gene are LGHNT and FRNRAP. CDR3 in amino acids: CASGLGDRAGDTQYF. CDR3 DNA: TGTGCTAGTGGTTTGGGCGACAGGGCAGGGGATACGCAGTATTTT. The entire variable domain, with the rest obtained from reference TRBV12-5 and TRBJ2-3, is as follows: DARVTQTPRHKVTEMGQEVTMRCQPILGHNTVFWYRQTMMQGLELLAYFRNRAPLDDSGMPKDRFSAEMPDATLATLKIQPSEPRDSAVYFCASGLGDRAGDTQYFGPGTRLTVL.

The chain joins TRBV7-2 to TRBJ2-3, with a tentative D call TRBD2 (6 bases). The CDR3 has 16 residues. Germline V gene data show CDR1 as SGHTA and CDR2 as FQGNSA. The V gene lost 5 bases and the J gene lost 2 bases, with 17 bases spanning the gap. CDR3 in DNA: TGTGCCAGCAGCCCCTATTCGGGGGTGAACACAGATACGCAGTATTTT. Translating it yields CASSPYSGVNTDTQYF.

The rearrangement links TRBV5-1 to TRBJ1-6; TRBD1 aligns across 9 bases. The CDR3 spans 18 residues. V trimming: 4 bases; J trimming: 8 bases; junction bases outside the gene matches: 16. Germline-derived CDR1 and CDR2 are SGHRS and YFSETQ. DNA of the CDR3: TGCGCCAGCAGCATGGGGGGACAGGGTCGAGCAGTTCATTCACCCCTCCACTTT. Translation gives CASSMGGQGRAVHSPLHF.